The 23 T cell receptor beta chains below were found in one sample sequenced in a study of tissue T cells after allogeneic stem cell transplantation (dated by TCRdb to the early 2020s). Library preparation used the immunoSEQ multiplex PCR assay. TCRdb took over this immuneACCESS table, retaining in-frame rearrangements with V and J assigned. Such tables are incomplete; in checked studies, under half of the missing clones stem from an unresolved V gene, and the remainder is unexplained. This sample is represented by about 5,000 clones; about 40% of them were singletons. In total, the top ten clones hold roughly a quarter of the sample. Sample time point, as interpreted from the label and publication: mouse harvest day 14 after allogeneic transplant. Mouse grafts combined 10^7 T-cell-depleted bone marrow cells with 10^6 splenic CD5+ T cells, given via tail vein injection. The sample was gut tissue. The receptor set was obtained from a female BALB/c mouse given C57BL/6 T cells with graft-versus-host disease after an allogeneic hematopoietic cell transplant.

In its sample, this clone was seen a few times. Gene names follow the mouse nomenclature. The read ends 1 residue early relative to the CDR3; the germline J gene fills the gap. The V call is TRBV23, the J call TRBJ2-3; no check of the table's D call, TRBD1, against the DNA was made. Germline V lookup: CDR1 KGHTA, CDR2 FQNQQP. The CDR3 contains 14 residues. CDR3 residues: CSSSPTNSAETLYF. Incomplete CDR3 DNA: TGCTCCAGCAGTCCGACAAATAGTGCAGAAACGCTGTAT.

Note on this clone: The genes are named according to mouse. The read gets to within 1 residue of the CDR3 end, and the germline J gene fills in the rest. This chain connects TRBV12-1 to TRBJ2-4, with 7 bases identical to TRBD2. The V and J ends lost 6 bases and 3 bases, in that order; junction bases with no gene match: 8. This CDR3 contains 14 residues. CDR1 is SGHSN, CDR2 HYEKVE, per germline. CDR3 bases read: TGTGCCAGCAGTCTGGGTGGGGGGCAAAACACCTTGTAC. This encodes CASSLGGGQNTLY. The entire CDR3 protein is CASSLGGGQNTLYF.

By frequency in the sample, this clone is large. Any gene name here is a mouse gene name. The read halts 1 residue ahead of the CDR3 end, with the missing end drawn from the germline J gene. The genes are TRBV26 and TRBJ1-5; D unclear. V was trimmed by 2 bases and J by 1 base, leaving 3 bases between them. The length of the CDR3 is 13 residues. Germline V gene lookup returns CDR1 KGHPV and CDR2 FQNQEV (reference sequence). CDR3: CASSLDNNQAPLF. Partial CDR3 DNA: TGTGCCAGCAGTCTGGACAACAACCAGGCTCCGCTT.

Concerning this clone itself: Gene names and germline refer to mouse. The read finishes 1 residue shy of the CDR3 end, and the germline J gene is used to complete it. The chain links TRBV26 to TRBJ2-4; 7 bases line up with TRBD1. CDR1 and CDR2 (germline): KGHPV, FQNQEV (reference sequence). The CDR3 loop spans 14 amino acids. V lost 6 bases and J lost 0; bases outside the gene matches: 3. CDR3 DNA, as far as it was read: TGTGCCAGCAGCTCGGGACAGAGTCAAAACACCTTGTAC. It is translated as CASSSGQSQNTLY. The whole CDR3 protein is CASSSGQSQNTLYF.

Worth noting for this clone: Gene labels here are mouse ones. The read terminates 1 residue ahead of where the CDR3 ends, so the germline J gene completes it. The rearrangement uses TRBV5 and TRBJ2-2; 7 nucleotides align to TRBD2. The CDR3 covers 14 residues. With 1 base clipped from V and 4 bases from J, the junction kept 0 bases outside the gene matches. CDR1 and CDR2 from the germline V gene are LGHNA and YNLKQL (reference sequence). The sequenced part of the CDR3 DNA is TGTGCCAGCAGCCAAGGGGGGGGCACCGGGCAGCTCTAC. Translated: CASSQGGGTGQLY. The full CDR3 protein is CASSQGGGTGQLYF.

Comment on this clone: Gene and germline names: mouse. The CDR3 goes on 1 residue after the read ends, and that part is filled in from the germline J gene. The chain has TRBV23 and TRBJ1-5; the table gives TRBD1 as D, unverified against the DNA. The CDR3 length is 13 residues. Germline V CDR1 and CDR2: KGHTA, FQNQQP. The sequenced part of the CDR3 DNA is TGCTCCAGCAGCGACAAAAACAACCAGGCTCCGCTT. As protein: CSSSDKNNQAPL. The whole CDR3 reads CSSSDKNNQAPLF.

Only a few counts were recorded for this clone. Gene and germline names: mouse. The read ends 1 residue before the CDR3 terminus; that terminus is restored from the germline J gene. This chain joins TRBV26 and TRBJ1-3; D remains unclear. Germline V lookup: CDR1 KGHPV, CDR2 FQNQEV (reference sequence). The CDR3 contains 13 residues. Trimming took 6 bases from V and 0 from J, leaving 6 bases between them. Incomplete CDR3 DNA: TGTGCCAGCAGGACACTTTCTGGAAATACGCTCTAT. Translation: CASRTLSGNTLY. The whole CDR3 protein reads CASRTLSGNTLYF.

This clone came up a few times. The genes and germline here are from mouse. The missing CDR3 end, 1 residue past where the read stops, is filled in from the germline J gene. Other DNA sequences in the same sample also yield this CDR3. The rearrangement links TRBV26 to TRBJ2-2; D is unclear. Germline CDR1 and CDR2: KGHPV and FQNQEV (reference sequence). The CDR3 has 12 residues. Trimming left V 3 bases short and J 1 base short, with 0 bases between. CDR3 protein: CASSLNTGQLYF. The CDR3 bases that were read are TGTGCCAGCAGTCTAAACACCGGGCAGCTCTAC.

Concerning this clone: Gene names denote mouse genes. The read ends 1 residue shy of where the CDR3 ends; the end is completed using the germline J gene. V usage is TRBV15 and J usage is TRBJ2-2; D may be TRBD2 (5 bases). Germline V CDR1 and CDR2: SGHND, FRSKSL. Trimming stripped 2 bases from V and 4 bases from J, with 8 bases between. The CDR3 is 14 residues long. The CDR3 protein is CASSLTGGTGQLYF. Incomplete CDR3 DNA: TGTGCCAGCAGTTTAACTGGAGGCACCGGGCAGCTCTAC.

Comment on this clone: The germline and genes are mouse ones. Read coverage stops 1 residue before the CDR3 terminus; the germline J gene supplies the remainder. The chain joins TRBV3 to TRBJ1-5; D is ambiguous. The germline V and J ends were trimmed by 0 bases and 3 bases, with 6 bases remaining between them. The CDR3 contains 14 residues. Germline V gene data show CDR1 as SNHLY and CDR2 as FYNGKV (reference sequence). This CDR3 reads CASSLALSNQAPLF. The CDR3 DNA, read in part, is TGTGCCAGCAGCTTAGCGCTAAGCAACCAGGCTCCGCTT.

Comments on this clone: The listed genes are named as in mouse. Read data end 1 residue before the CDR3 end; the end is taken from the germline J gene. The chain recombines TRBV26 with TRBJ2-7; the D gene is possibly TRBD2 (6 bases). The CDR3 is made up of 13 amino acids. The V and J ends lost 3 bases and 4 bases respectively, with 10 bases between them. Germline values: CDR1 KGHPV, CDR2 FQNQEV (reference sequence). CDR3 bases read: TGTGCCAGCAGTCTTGCTGGGGATTATGAACAGTAC. Protein sequence: CASSLAGDYEQY. The complete CDR3 protein is CASSLAGDYEQYF.

Comments on this clone: Each gene name is a mouse one. The CDR3 end is not reached by the read, which stops 1 residue before it; the germline J gene fills it in. The rearrangement joins TRBV4 to TRBJ1-1; 9 nucleotides align to TRBD1. With 7 bases clipped from V and 1 base from J, the junction kept 7 bases outside the gene matches. CDR3 size: 15 residues. Looked up from germline, CDR1 is LGHDT and CDR2 is YNNKQL (reference sequence). CDR3 amino acids: CASNRDRVVNTEVFF. CDR3 DNA (partial): TGTGCCAGCAACAGGGACAGGGTGGTAAACACAGAAGTCTTC.

On this clone: Genes and germline are mouse. The read finishes 1 residue shy of the CDR3 end, and the germline J gene is used to complete it. The chain employs TRBV13-3 and TRBJ2-7; possibly TRBD1 for D (6 bases). This CDR3 has 11 amino acids. V was cut by 4 bases and J by 6 bases, with 8 bases left in between. Germline V gene lookup returns CDR1 NNHDY and CDR2 SYVADS. The CDR3 protein is CASSYRVEQYF. CDR3 DNA, as far as it was read: TGTGCCAGCAGTTACAGGGTTGAACAGTAC.

A note on this clone: Gene names follow the mouse nomenclature. Sequencing ends 1 residue short of the CDR3 end; the germline J gene provides the rest. The chain uses TRBV30 and TRBJ2-2; perhaps TRBD2 as D (6 bases). Trimming removed 0 bases at V and 0 bases at J, with 8 bases between. This CDR3 spans 15 amino acids. CDR1 and CDR2 from the germline V gene are SQVVS and ANEGSEA. The DNA read from the CDR3 is TGTAGTTCTAGAGAAGTGGGGGCAAACACCGGGCAGCTCTAC. This sequence encodes CSSREVGANTGQLY. The full CDR3 sequence reads CSSREVGANTGQLYF.

Comment on this clone: Any gene name here is a mouse gene name. The DNA ends 1 residue before the CDR3 does, and the rest of the CDR3 is filled in from the germline J gene. The V gene is TRBV12-2, the J gene TRBJ2-7; the D is unclear. V was cut by 4 bases and J by 3 bases, with 6 bases left in between. Germline V gene data show CDR1 as SGHLS and CDR2 as HYDKME. This CDR3 region has 11 residues. CDR3 bases read: TGTGCCAGCTCCCTGAGCTATGAACAGTAC. Translation: CASSLSYEQY. The whole CDR3 is CASSLSYEQYF.

As regards this clone: Here the gene names and germline are mouse. CDR3 DNA (partial): TGTGCCAGCAGTCGACCCGGGACAAACACCGGGCAGCTCTAC. Protein: CASSRPGTNTGQLY. The whole CDR3 sequence reads CASSRPGTNTGQLYF. The V gene is TRBV26, the J gene TRBJ2-2; D not certain. The sequence runs out 1 residue before the end of the CDR3; the remainder is reconstructed from the germline J gene. This CDR3 region has 15 residues. Germline-derived CDR1 and CDR2 are KGHPV and FQNQEV (reference sequence). Trimming took off 4 bases at V and 0 bases at J, with 9 bases between the two ends. The full variable domain, in which reference TRBV26 and TRBJ2-2 provide the parts outside the CDR3, is NSKVIQTPRYLVKGQGQKAKMRCIPEKGHPVVFWYQQNKNNEFKFLINFQNQEVLQQIDMTEKRFSAECPSNSPCSLEIQSSEAGDSALYLCASSRPGTNTGQLYFGEGSKLTVL.

Of note for this clone: The genes and germline here are from mouse. The CDR3: CASSLYNQNTLYF. The covered CDR3 bases are TGTGCCAGCAGTCTGTACAATCAAAACACCTTGTAC. The gene calls are TRBV26 and TRBJ2-4; D is unresolved. Read coverage stops 1 residue before the CDR3 terminus; the germline J gene supplies the remainder. The CDR3 consists of 13 residues. Between the trimmed V and J ends, which lost 1 base and 2 bases, there was a span of 4 bases. The germline V gene has CDR1 KGHPV and CDR2 FQNQEV (reference sequence).

Relative to its sample, this clone is medium-sized. Each gene name is a mouse one. The sequenced fragment ends 1 residue before the CDR3 boundary, so the rest is inferred from the germline J gene. The J gene is TRBJ2-7, the V gene TRBV26; TRBD1 matches 8 bases. Germline-derived CDR1 and CDR2 are KGHPV and FQNQEV (reference sequence). After removal of 2 bases from V and 7 bases from J, the junction contained 1 base not matched to a gene. The length of the CDR3 is 12 residues. The CDR3 spells CASSLTGGEQYF. The sequenced CDR3 bases are TGTGCCAGCAGTCTGACAGGGGGGGAACAGTAC.

This clone appeared a few times. The genes and germline here are from mouse. Read sequence stops 1 residue before the CDR3 end, and the germline J gene provides the missing end. The chain carries TRBV24 and TRBJ2-1; the D is unclear. There are 15 residues in the CDR3. Germline V gives CDR1 KGHTA, CDR2 FRNEEI. Trimming left V 2 bases short and J 0 bases short, with 8 bases between. The CDR3 spells CASSLDNYNYAEQFF. CDR3 DNA, as far as it was read: TGTGCCAGCAGTCTGGACAATTATAACTATGCTGAGCAGTTC.

A note on this clone: Gene names and germline refer to mouse. The read gets to within 1 residue of the CDR3 end, and the germline J gene fills in the rest. The chain links TRBV13-2 to TRBJ2-3; no clear D. Trimming took 3 bases from V and 1 from J, leaving 3 bases between them. The CDR3 contains 12 residues. Germline V gene sequence: CDR1 NNHNN, CDR2 SYGAGS (reference sequence). The CDR3 protein is CASGGGAETLYF. CDR3 DNA (partial): TGTGCCAGCGGTGGGGGTGCAGAAACGCTGTAT.

This clone was seen more than once but under ten times. The genes are named according to mouse. The read terminates 1 residue ahead of where the CDR3 ends, so the germline J gene completes it. The chain carries TRBV26 and TRBJ1-6; no definite D call. TRBJ1-6 counts as an open reading frame of uncertain function. The V end lost 2 bases, the J end lost 4 bases, and 6 bases lay between the germline ends. The CDR3 is 14 amino acids. Germline V gene data show CDR1 as KGHPV and CDR2 as FQNQEV (reference sequence). The DNA read from the CDR3 is TGTGCCAGCAGTCTGGAGGTTTATAATTCGCCCCTCTAC. Protein: CASSLEVYNSPLY. The CDR3 reads in full as CASSLEVYNSPLYF.

With regard to this clone: Genes here carry mouse names. The CDR3 sequence is CASSHGTGNNQAPLF. CDR3 DNA, as far as it was read: TGTGCCAGCAGCCATGGGACAGGGAACAACCAGGCTCCGCTT. The chain recombines TRBV5 with TRBJ1-5; 9 nucleotides align to TRBD1. The read ends 1 residue early relative to the CDR3; the germline J gene fills the gap. CDR3 length equals 15 residues. Per germline, CDR1 LGHNA and CDR2 YNLKQL (reference sequence). V lost 3 bases and J lost 1; bases outside the gene matches: 1.

Turning to this clone: The genes are named according to mouse. The read gets to within 1 residue of the CDR3 end, and the germline J gene fills in the rest. The chain is built from TRBV29 and TRBJ2-1; D remains ambiguous. V lost 3 bases, J lost 9 bases, and 6 bases lay in between. The CDR3 totals 11 residues. Germline V lookup: CDR1 MSHET, CDR2 SYDVDS. The CDR3 spells CASSLGIEQFF. The CDR3 bases that were read are TGTGCTAGCAGTTTGGGCATTGAGCAGTTC.